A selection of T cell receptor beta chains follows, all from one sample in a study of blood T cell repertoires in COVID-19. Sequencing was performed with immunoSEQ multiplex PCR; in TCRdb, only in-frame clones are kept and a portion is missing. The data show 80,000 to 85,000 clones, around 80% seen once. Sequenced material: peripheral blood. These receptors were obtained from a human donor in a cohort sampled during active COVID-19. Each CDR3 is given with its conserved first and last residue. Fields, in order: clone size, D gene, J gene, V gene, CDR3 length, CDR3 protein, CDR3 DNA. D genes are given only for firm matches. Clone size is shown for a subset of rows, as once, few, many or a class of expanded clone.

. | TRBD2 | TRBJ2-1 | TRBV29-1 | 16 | CSVEERRGGVYNEQFF | TGCAGCGTTGAAGAGCGACGGGGGGGAGTCTACAATGAGCAGTTCTTC
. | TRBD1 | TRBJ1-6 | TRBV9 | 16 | CASSSRGGTGASPLHF | TGTGCCAGCAGCTCAAGAGGGGGTACAGGGGCTTCGCCCCTCCACTTT
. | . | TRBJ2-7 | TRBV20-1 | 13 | CSASIARMGEQYF | TGCAGTGCTAGTATCGCCAGGATGGGCGAGCAGTACTTC
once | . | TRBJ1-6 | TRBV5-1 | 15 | CASTSSGQANSPLHF | TGCGCCAGCACCAGTTCAGGGCAGGCTAATTCACCCCTCCACTTT
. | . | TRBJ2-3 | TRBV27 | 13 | CASRTRATDTQYF | TGTGCCAGCAGGACCAGGGCCACAGATACGCAGTATTTT
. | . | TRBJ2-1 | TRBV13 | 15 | CASSLRGKRFGEQFF | TGTGCCAGCTCCCTAAGAGGTAAGAGATTCGGTGAGCAGTTCTTC
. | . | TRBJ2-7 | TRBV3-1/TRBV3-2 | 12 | CASSLRLRGQYF | TGTGCCAGCAGCCTACGACTAAGAGGACAGTACTTC
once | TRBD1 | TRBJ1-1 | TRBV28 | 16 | CASTFNRGPMNTEAFF | TGTGCCAGCACCTTCAACAGGGGCCCCATGAACACTGAAGCTTTCTTT
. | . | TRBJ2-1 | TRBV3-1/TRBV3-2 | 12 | CASSHKRLEQFF | TGTGCCAGCAGCCACAAGAGACTGGAGCAGTTCTTC
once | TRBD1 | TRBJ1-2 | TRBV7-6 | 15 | CASSWGRDRGTGYTF | TGTGCCAGCAGCTGGGGCCGGGACAGGGGAACTGGCTACACCTTC
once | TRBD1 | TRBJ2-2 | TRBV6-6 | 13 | CASSDRENGELFF | TGTGCCAGCAGTGACAGGGAAAACGGGGAGCTGTTTTTT
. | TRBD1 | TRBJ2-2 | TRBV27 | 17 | CASSLSRTGVKAGELFF | TGTGCCAGCAGTTTATCGCGCACAGGGGTAAAGGCCGGGGAGCTGTTTTTT
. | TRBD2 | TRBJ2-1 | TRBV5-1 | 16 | CASTLIPGLAVNEQFF | TGCGCCAGCACCCTAATCCCGGGACTAGCGGTGAATGAGCAGTTCTTC
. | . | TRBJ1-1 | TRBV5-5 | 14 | CASSRGAGNTEAFF | TGTGCCAGCAGCCGGGGGGCAGGGAACACTGAAGCTTTCTTT
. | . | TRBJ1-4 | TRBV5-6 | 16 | CASSLNSGLTGEKLFF | TGTGCCAGCAGCTTGAATTCGGGCTTAACGGGGGAAAAACTGTTTTTT
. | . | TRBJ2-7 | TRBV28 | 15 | CASREQGIGRYEQYF | TGTGCCAGCAGGGAGCAAGGTATCGGTCGTTACGAGCAGTACTTC
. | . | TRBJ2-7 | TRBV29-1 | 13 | CSAKGGVSYEQYF | TGCAGCGCGAAGGGGGGGGTCTCCTACGAGCAGTACTTC
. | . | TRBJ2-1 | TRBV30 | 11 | CAWSVQNEQFF | TGTGCCTGGAGTGTACAAAATGAGCAGTTCTTC
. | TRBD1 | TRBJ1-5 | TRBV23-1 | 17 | CASSRHLNRGDDQPQHF | TGCGCCAGCAGTCGCCACCTCAACAGGGGTGACGATCAGCCCCAGCATTTT
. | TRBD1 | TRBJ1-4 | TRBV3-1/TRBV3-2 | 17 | CASSQDYGQGDFEKLFF | TGTGCCAGCAGCCAAGACTACGGACAGGGAGATTTTGAAAAACTGTTTTTT
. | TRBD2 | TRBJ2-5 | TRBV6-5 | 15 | CASSYQRGGQETQYF | TGTGCCAGCAGTTACCAGCGGGGGGGCCAAGAGACCCAGTACTTC
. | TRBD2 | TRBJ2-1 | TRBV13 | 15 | CASSLSSGGYNEQFF | TGTGCCAGCAGCTTAAGTAGCGGGGGTTACAATGAGCAGTTCTTC
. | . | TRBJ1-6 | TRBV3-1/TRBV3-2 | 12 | CASSQGGSPLHF | TGTGCCAGCAGCCAAGGGGGCTCACCCCTCCACTTT
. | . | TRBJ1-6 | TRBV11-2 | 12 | CASSAVSSPLHF | TGTGCCAGCAGCGCGGTGTCCTCACCCCTCCACTTT
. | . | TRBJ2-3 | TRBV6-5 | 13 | CASSLGWTDTQYF | TGTGCCAGCAGTCTGGGCTGGACAGATACGCAGTATTTT
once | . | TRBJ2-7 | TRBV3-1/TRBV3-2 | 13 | CASSARTPYEQYF | TGTGCCAGCAGCGCGCGGACACCCTACGAGCAGTACTTC
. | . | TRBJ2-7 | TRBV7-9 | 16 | CASSSRRGPNSYEQYF | TGTGCCAGCAGCTCCCGGAGGGGCCCGAATTCCTACGAGCAGTACTTC
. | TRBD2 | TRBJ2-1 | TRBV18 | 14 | CASSPGLARNEQFF | TGTGCCAGCTCACCGGGACTAGCTCGGAATGAGCAGTTCTTC
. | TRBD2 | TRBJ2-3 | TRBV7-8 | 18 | CASSLRVGSGGPTDTQYF | TGTGCCAGCAGCTTACGGGTCGGTAGCGGGGGGCCAACAGATACGCAGTATTTT
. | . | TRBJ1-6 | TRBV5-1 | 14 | CASRDRTANSPLHF | TGCGCCAGCAGAGACAGGACAGCCAACTCACCCCTCCACTTT
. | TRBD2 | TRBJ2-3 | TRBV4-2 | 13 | CASSPGLADQMYF | TGTGCCAGCAGCCCAGGACTAGCGGATCAGATGTATTTT
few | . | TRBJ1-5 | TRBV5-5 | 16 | CASSLAGGRSNQPQHF | TGTGCCAGCAGCTTGGCTGGGGGCCGGAGCAATCAGCCCCAGCATTTT
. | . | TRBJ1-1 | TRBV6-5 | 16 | CASSYILGQAYTEAFF | TGTGCCAGCAGTTACATTCTGGGGCAGGCTTACACTGAAGCTTTCTTT
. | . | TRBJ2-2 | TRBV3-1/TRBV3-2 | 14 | CASSQAGEAGELFF | TGTGCCAGCAGCCAAGCCGGGGAAGCCGGGGAGCTGTTTTTT
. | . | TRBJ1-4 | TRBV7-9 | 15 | CASSLETGTNEKLFF | TGTGCCAGCAGCTTAGAGACAGGAACTAATGAAAAACTGTTTTTT
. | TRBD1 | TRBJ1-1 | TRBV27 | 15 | CASSQRQGGWTEAFF | TGTGCCAGCAGTCAGCGACAGGGAGGTTGGACTGAAGCTTTCTTT
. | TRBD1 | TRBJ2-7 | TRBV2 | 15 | CASSDRRTGIDEQYF | TGTGCCAGCAGTGACAGGAGGACAGGGATCGACGAGCAGTACTTC
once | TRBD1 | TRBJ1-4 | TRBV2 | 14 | CASRPGTGGKKLFF | TGTGCCAGCAGGCCCGGGACAGGAGGAAAAAAACTGTTTTTT
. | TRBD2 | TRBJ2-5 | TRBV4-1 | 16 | CASSQHPRGGVETQYF | TGCGCCAGCAGCCAACACCCCCGGGGAGGGGTTGAGACCCAGTACTTC
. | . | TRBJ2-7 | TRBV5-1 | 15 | CASSLGQASSYEQYF | TGCGCCAGCAGCTTGGGACAGGCCAGCTCCTACGAGCAGTACTTC
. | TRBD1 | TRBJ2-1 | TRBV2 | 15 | CASSLQGGSYNEQFF | TGTGCCAGCAGCCTACAGGGGGGCTCCTACAATGAGCAGTTCTTC
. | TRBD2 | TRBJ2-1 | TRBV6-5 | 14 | CASNPSGFYNEQFF | TGTGCCAGCAATCCTAGCGGGTTTTACAATGAGCAGTTCTTC
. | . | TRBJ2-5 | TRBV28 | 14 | CASSLVDSQETQYF | TGTGCCAGCAGTTTAGTGGACAGCCAAGAGACCCAGTACTTC
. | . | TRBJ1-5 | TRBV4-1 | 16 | CASSQDGGTPNQPQHF | TGCGCCAGCAGCCAAGATGGCGGGACCCCTAATCAGCCCCAGCATTTT
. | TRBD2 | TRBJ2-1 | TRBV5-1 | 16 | CASSLTSGGAFNEQFF | TGCGCCAGCAGCCTGACTAGCGGGGGGGCGTTTAATGAGCAGTTCTTC
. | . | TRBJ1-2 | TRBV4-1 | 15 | CASSQDIPANYGYTF | TGCGCCAGCAGCCAAGATATCCCAGCTAACTATGGCTACACCTTC
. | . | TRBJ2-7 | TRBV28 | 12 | CATDDSSYEQYF | TGTGCCACCGATGACAGTTCCTACGAGCAGTACTTC